This T cell receptor beta chain was sequenced in a study of blood T cell repertoires in COVID-19. Background on the study: Samples taken during acute and convalescent COVID-19 were collected in the United States, Italy and Spain. PBMCs, B-cell-depleted T cells, or T cells were the source of the cDNA or gDNA that made up the material.

Per the authors' pipeline: Amplifying reference gene primers gave estimates of nucleated cell counts. Sequencing used immunoSEQ multiplex PCR; TCRdb keeps in-frame clones, though not all of them. The V and J calls and clone size are taken from that table; D and trimming were inferred from the DNA. The data contain some 150,000 clones, approximately 84% of them singletons. J lost 1 base, V lost 6 bases, and 4 bases had no gene match. The CDR3 runs 14 residues. Germline loops: CDR1 MNHEY, CDR2 SMNVEV (reference sequence). The sample comprised peripheral blood. This sequence joins TRBV27 and TRBJ1-1, with 8 bases identical to TRBD1. The clonotype was recovered from a man aged 40-50 years who had recovered from COVID-19. CDR3 protein: CASRTGAGNTEAFF. CDR3 DNA: TGTGCCAGCAGGACAGGGGCCGGGAACACTGAAGCTTTCTTT.